Sequencing of this TCR beta chain was carried out in a study of T cells in Graves' hyperthyroidism and ophthalmopathy (dated by TCRdb to 2018 to 2020). General notes on the study: Peripheral blood was collected at initial diagnosis, before any treatment. To identify distinguishing TCR V-J signatures, a discovery cohort of 90 to 100 patients was used, comprising 43 with Graves' ophthalmopathy and under 60 with stable Graves' hyperthyroidism. Prospective prediction of ophthalmopathy was tested in an independent validation cohort of under 20 hyperthyroidism patients and around 16 patients who later progressed to ophthalmopathy. For training and testing, the 100 or so patients in the discovery cohort were randomly divided in a 7:3 ratio. In several Graves' hyperthyroidism patients, the study also compared T-cell repertoires from thyroid tissue with T-cell repertoires from blood. After blood sampling, hyperthyroidism patients were treated with methimazole at a starting dose of 30 mg daily, and ophthalmopathy patients were treated with high-dose intravenous methylprednisolone. The paper describes TCR Vbeta CDR3 sequencing of 120 to 150 peripheral blood samples, made up of 43 ophthalmopathy patients, approximately 73 hyperthyroidism patients and 17 progressor patients. Study-level results and caveats: Most expanded thyroid clonotypes (frequency above 0.001) were also detected in blood, suggesting blood repertoires may reflect thyroid immune responses. No statistical method was used to set the sample size in advance, and investigators knew the group allocation. In validation, progression to ophthalmopathy was predicted by the model with roughly 71% sensitivity and 72% to 80% specificity, a median of approximately 7.1 months before onset. In cross-validation, a model built on a 13 V-J signature told ophthalmopathy apart from stable hyperthyroidism with 85% to 90% sensitivity and about 81% specificity, and in testing the same model reached 80%/75%.

This clonotype was found many times. What antigen it recognizes has not been identified. No much larger clone exists at a distance of one base, and base qualities are not known. The germline V gene specifies SGDLS as CDR1 and YYNGEE as CDR2. V is pared back by 2 bases and J by 4 bases, with 7 bases lying between the germline termini. Spanning cysteine to phenylalanine, the CDR3 consists of 13 amino acids. Only the CDR3 DNA is retained, 39 bases long and in frame from the first base. Hyperthyroidism patients were newly diagnosed, with disease duration under 2 months, and aged 18 to 65 years. Exclusion was applied to patients with uncontrolled infections, other autoimmune diseases, pregnancy or lactation. Diagnoses relied on clinical symptoms, serum thyroxine and TRAb, thyroid ultrasound and orbital computed tomography. For progressor patients, blood was drawn at the first diagnosis of hyperthyroidism, before any ophthalmopathy symptoms had appeared. PBMCs were isolated from 10 ml of fresh peripheral blood by Ficoll-Paque density gradient centrifugation. Progressor patients were defined as those initially diagnosed with Graves' hyperthyroidism in whom ophthalmopathy developed during follow-up. Total RNA was extracted with Trizol reagent, and quality was checked on an Agilent 2100 Bioanalyzer.

The TCR beta CDR3 regions were amplified from RNA transcripts. The first round of RT-PCR for the TCR CDR3 was performed with the HTBI primer set and the Qiagen OneStep RT-PCR kit. Libraries were constructed in a second round of multiplex PCR, after which size selection and purification were performed. The libraries were sequenced on an Illumina HiSeq2000 using paired-end 100 bp reads. The study's own analysis went as follows. SOAPnuke was used to process the raw data, throwing out any read that contained adapters or uncalled bases, had a mean Phred below 15, or lacked an exact constant-primer or identifier match. High-quality paired reads were merged using COPE v1.2.5, and each unique nucleotide sequence was defined as a clonotype. MiTCR v1.1 was used to align the clonotypes against IMGT TRBV, TRBD and TRBJ reference segments. The analysis was restricted to V-J combinations with a frequency above 0.0001, which together covered about 99% of the repertoires. A TCS score was defined as the ratio of F50 (clonal expansion) to E x V (chaos), with BLOSUM62-based TCRdist applied between CDR3 peptides within each V-J. Welch's t-statistics and random forest reduced around 520 V-J features to 13, which were used in a naive Bayes classifier (R e1071). Clones were called with MiXCR by TCRdb after fastp trimmed the public reads at Q25, and only in-frame beta chains were retained. Identical CDR3 protein sequences are pooled into one entry, listed with their most common genes and DNA. These V and J calls derive from TCRdb rather than the authors' analysis. This sample comprises 370,000 or so distinct CDR3 sequences, 15% to 17% of them detected only once. Of the sample, 25% to 35% is held by the ten largest clones.

What was sequenced was blood. The chain joins TRBV9 to TRBJ2-1; the D segment cannot be called with confidence. This receptor was identified in a woman between 18 and 29 years old with Graves' hyperthyroidism that later progressed to Graves' ophthalmopathy. The sequence in DNA is TGTGCCAGCAGCGTTTCGTGGTACAATGAGCAGTTCTTC. This encodes CASSVSWYNEQFF. Reference TRBV9 and TRBJ2-1 genes cover what lies past the CDR3, so the full variable domain is DSGVTQTPKHLITATGQRVTLRCSPRSGDLSVYWYQQSLDQGLQFLIQYYNGEERAKGNILERFSAQQFPDLHSELNLSSLELGDSALYFCASSVSWYNEQFFGPGTRLTVL.